A single sample is the source of the 20 T cell receptor beta chains below, sequenced in a study of early T cells in non-severe SARS-CoV-2 infection. MiXCR was run by TCRdb on the 5' RACE reads, yielding one entry per CDR3 protein. The sample lists some 46,000 distinct CDR3 sequences; about a tenth were seen once. Material for sequencing was whole blood. The origin of the receptors is an adult who was a healthcare worker with PCR-confirmed SARS-CoV-2 infection or an uninfected control (not recorded which).

There are many counts of this clonotype. The rearrangement uses TRBV7-2 and TRBJ2-1; TRBD2 aligns across 9 bases. Unmatched junction bases numbered 7, after V lost 5 bases and J lost 2 bases. The germline gives CDR1 SGHTA, CDR2 FQGNSA. The CDR3 runs 16 residues. The CDR3 is CASSTPSGAAYNEQFF. The CDR3 DNA is TGTGCCAGCAGCACCCCTAGCGGGGCAGCCTACAATGAGCAGTTCTTC.

This clonotype was seen a few times. The J gene is TRBJ2-3, the V gene TRBV7-9; D call uncertain. CDR1 is SEHNR, CDR2 FQNEAQ, per germline (reference sequence). The CDR3 runs to 12 residues. The V and J ends lost 0 bases and 5 bases respectively, with 3 bases between them. This CDR3 reads CASSLAEDTQYF. The CDR3 DNA follows: TGTGCCAGCAGCTTAGCGGAAGATACGCAGTATTTT.

This clonotype was picked up many times. At one of its ends the junction is not consistent with the germline gene, which may arise from a read error. V and J are TRBV11-2 and TRBJ1-1, with D unclear. The CDR3 is 11 residues long. Germline V lookup: CDR1 SGHAT, CDR2 FQNNGV. As DNA, the CDR3 is TGTGCCAGCAGGACGGTGGTTGAAGTTTTCTTT. Its translation is CASRTVVEVFF.

This clonotype was counted between two and nine times. This chain uses TRBV4-1 with TRBJ1-1; D gene ambiguous. CDR1 is MGHRA, CDR2 YSYEKL, per germline. The V and J ends lost 1 base and 1 base respectively, with 10 bases between them. This CDR3 is 15 amino acids long. The CDR3 sequence: CASSQGLTRNTEAFF. CDR3 coding DNA: TGCGCCAGCAGCCAAGGATTGACTCGGAACACTGAAGCTTTCTTT.

On this clonotype itself: A much larger clone differs by one base, so this may be a read error. The V call is TRBV2, the J call TRBJ2-3; no firm D call. The CDR3 totals 18 residues. Looked up from germline, CDR1 is SNHLY and CDR2 is FYNNEI. CDR3 in amino acids: CANSEALLERVNTDTQYF. DNA of the CDR3: TGTGCCAACAGTGAAGCGCTTCTAGAGCGTGTTAACACAGATACGCAGTATTTT.

This clonotype appeared many times. The chain carries TRBV28 and TRBJ2-1; D remains unclear. The CDR3 spans 12 residues. The ends were cut back, 5 bases at V and 14 bases at J, with 16 bases in the middle. CDR1 MDHEN and CDR2 SYDVKM come from the germline V gene. The CDR3 region is CASSGNRKRKFF. In DNA, the CDR3 is TGTGCCAGCAGTGGTAATCGGAAAAGGAAGTTCTTC.

A few counts support this clonotype. The rearrangement joins TRBV6-6 to TRBJ2-5, with 9 bases fitting TRBD2. With V trimmed by 0 bases and J by 5 bases, 7 bases remained unmatched. Germline V gene lookup returns CDR1 MNHNY and CDR2 SVGAGI (reference sequence). The length of the CDR3 is 16 residues. CDR3 protein: CASSYSSGRLAETQYF. The CDR3 DNA follows: TGTGCCAGCAGTTACTCTAGCGGGAGACTTGCGGAGACCCAGTACTTC.

The J gene is TRBJ2-1, the V gene TRBV28, with D possibly called TRBD1 or TRBD2 (5 bases each). Trimming stripped 4 bases from V and 7 bases from J, with 14 bases between. Per germline, CDR1 MDHEN and CDR2 SYDVKM. The CDR3 runs to 14 residues. In DNA, the CDR3 is TGTGCCAGCAGTTCGGCACACGGGGCTAATGAGCAGTTCTTC. Translated, it gives CASSSAHGANEQFF.

This clonotype has at least ten counts. The V call is TRBV7-8, the J call TRBJ1-2, with D maybe TRBD1 (6 bases). With 1 base removed from V and 6 bases from J, the gap between germline ends came to 9 bases. CDR3 length: 13 residues. Per the germline V gene, CDR1 is SGHVS and CDR2 is FQNEAQ. CDR3 sequence (DNA): TGTGCCAGCAGCTTAGGGACAGAAGATGGCTACACCTTC. It translates to CASSLGTEDGYTF.

The J gene is TRBJ1-2, the V gene TRBV28, with 9 bases fitting TRBD1. The CDR3 covers 14 residues. Germline V gene lookup returns CDR1 MDHEN and CDR2 SYDVKM. J was trimmed by 6 bases and V by 4 bases; bases with no gene match: 6. The DNA for the CDR3 is TGTGCCAGCAGTTCGGGACAGGGATCGGATGGCTACACCTTC. Translation gives CASSSGQGSDGYTF.

This clonotype was detected only a few times. The chain employs TRBV15 and TRBJ2-2; weak D call: TRBD2 (5 bases). This CDR3 comprises 16 residues. The germline CDR1 and CDR2 sequences are LNHNV and YYDKDF (reference sequence). Deletions cut 2 bases from V and 5 bases from J, with 15 bases between. DNA for the CDR3: TGTGCCACCAGCAGACCTTCTAGCCCCAGAACCGGGGAGCTGTTTTTT. It codes for CATSRPSSPRTGELFF. The whole variable domain, remainder taken from reference TRBV15 and TRBJ2-2, is DAMVIQNPRYQVTQFGKPVTLSCSQTLNHNVMYWYQQKSSQAPKLLFHYYDKDFNNEADTPDNFQSRRPNTSFCFLDIRSPGLGDTAMYLCATSRPSSPRTGELFFGEGSRLTVL.

This clonotype was recorded at least ten times. The genes are TRBV19 and TRBJ1-1; D is unresolved. The CDR3 has 14 residues. Per germline, CDR1 LNHDA and CDR2 SQIVND (reference sequence). Trimming took 1 base from V and 7 from J, leaving 13 bases between them. CDR3 loop: CASSIALRANEAFF. CDR3 coding DNA: TGTGCCAGTAGTATAGCTCTCCGGGCAAATGAAGCTTTCTTT.

The CDR3 spells CASSYSYNSPLHF. For the CDR3, the DNA is TGTGCCAGCAGTTATAGTTACAATTCACCCCTCCACTTT. V and J are TRBV28 and TRBJ1-6; D is unclear. The germline V gene has CDR1 MDHEN and CDR2 SYDVKM. Trimming took 4 bases from V and 7 from J, leaving 8 bases between them. The CDR3 has 13 residues.

This clonotype was seen a handful of times. The genes are TRBV9 and TRBJ2-7; TRBD2 agrees at 8 bases. V shed 4 bases and J 3 bases; nucleotides not matched to a gene: 12. Germline V gene data show CDR1 as SGDLS and CDR2 as YYNGEE. The CDR3 has 16 residues. The CDR3 DNA is TGTGCCAGCAGCCCAACCGGACTAGCAGGACACTACGAGCAGTACTTC. It is translated as CASSPTGLAGHYEQYF.

The sample holds many counts of this clonotype. The chain is built from TRBV6-1 and TRBJ2-3; TRBD2 aligns across 15 bases. Trimming took 5 bases from V and 6 from J; bases not matched to a gene: 3. CDR3 length: 15 residues. Per germline, CDR1 MNHNS and CDR2 SASEGT. DNA of the CDR3: TGTGCCAGCAGTACCGGGACTAGCGGGAGGGATACGCAGTATTTT. Translation: CASSTGTSGRDTQYF.

This clonotype has a handful of counts. The chain links TRBV5-1 to TRBJ2-1, with 13 bases matching TRBD2. This CDR3 comprises 16 residues. Trimming at V came to 3 bases and at J to 7 bases, leaving 7 bases not matched to a gene. Per the germline V gene, CDR1 is SGHRS and CDR2 is YFSETQ. The CDR3 spells CASSSGTSGMRNEQFF. The DNA for the CDR3 is TGCGCCAGCAGCTCAGGGACTAGCGGGATGAGGAATGAGCAGTTCTTC.

J is TRBJ2-5 and V is TRBV7-2; 13 nucleotides match TRBD2. After removal of 4 bases from V and 1 base from J, the junction contained 6 bases not matched to a gene. CDR1 and CDR2 from the germline V gene are SGHTA and FQGNSA. The CDR3 totals 17 residues. The CDR3: CASSSTRLAGGQETQYF. For the CDR3, the DNA is TGTGCCAGCAGCTCGACGCGACTAGCGGGAGGCCAAGAGACCCAGTACTTC. Variable domain in full (rest from reference TRBV7-2 and TRBJ2-5): GAGVSQSPSNKVTEKGKDVELRCDPISGHTALYWYRQSLGQGLEFLIYFQGNSAPDKSGLPSDRFSAERTGGSVSTLTIQRTQQEDSAVYLCASSSTRLAGGQETQYFGPGTRLLVL.

This chain joins TRBV27 and TRBJ2-7, with D possibly being TRBD1 (6 bases). CDR1 MNHEY and CDR2 SMNVEV come from the germline V gene (reference sequence). V shed 4 bases and J shed 3 bases, with 16 bases lying between them. There are 15 residues in the CDR3. CDR3 in DNA: TGTGCCAGCAGTTCCAGCGGCGTGGGACACTACGAGCAGTACTTC. Encoded protein: CASSSSGVGHYEQYF.

In this sample, this clonotype turned up many times. This chain joins TRBV29-1 and TRBJ1-5, with D tentatively TRBD1 (5 bases). Trimming left V 4 bases short and J 0 bases short, with 7 bases between. The CDR3 totals 13 residues. Germline assignment: CDR1 SQVTM and CDR2 ANQGSEA. The CDR3 nucleotides read TGCAGCGTTGCTGACAGTAGCAATCAGCCCCAGCATTTT. It is translated as CSVADSSNQPQHF.

With regard to this clonotype: Compared with germline, one end of the junction differs, possibly owing to a read error. Written as DNA, the CDR3 is TGTGCCAGCTGTTACTCGGGCTACGAGCAGTACTTC. Protein product: CASCYSGYEQYF. The V gene is TRBV6-2 or TRBV6-3, the J gene TRBJ2-7; D unresolved. Germline CDR1 MNHEY, CDR2 SVGEGT. This CDR3 contains 12 residues.